This paragraph covers one T cell receptor (beta chain) sequence. The antigen remains unidentified. Only CD45RO-negative cells positively selected for CCR7 counted as naive CD8 cells, so terminally differentiated effector memory CD45RA+ cells were excluded. The data stem from a study of shared clonotypes between healthy human individuals. Study details: The donors, two women and a few men, were aged 18 to 49. Study-wide results and caveats: Across subsets, estimated richness was generally greater for naive than for memory populations.

Here immunoSEQ multiplex PCR was the method, and the copy in TCRdb shows in-frame clones only, minus some. The table has millions of clones, more than 85% seen once. The sample consisted of naive CD8+ T cells from PBMCs. The sequence was obtained from a man in his late teens or twenties in good health. Some clones in this sample may be carry-over from other donors' samples.

The CDR3 spells CASSQDRGLAGAHEQFF. CDR3 coding DNA: TGCGCCAGCAGCCAAGATAGAGGACTAGCGGGAGCCCATGAGCAGTTCTTC. The gene calls are TRBV4-3 and TRBJ2-1; 13 bases match TRBD2. This CDR3 has 17 residues. V lost 0 bases, J lost 8 bases, and 7 bases stayed unmatched. Germline V CDR1 and CDR2: LGHNA, YSLEER.